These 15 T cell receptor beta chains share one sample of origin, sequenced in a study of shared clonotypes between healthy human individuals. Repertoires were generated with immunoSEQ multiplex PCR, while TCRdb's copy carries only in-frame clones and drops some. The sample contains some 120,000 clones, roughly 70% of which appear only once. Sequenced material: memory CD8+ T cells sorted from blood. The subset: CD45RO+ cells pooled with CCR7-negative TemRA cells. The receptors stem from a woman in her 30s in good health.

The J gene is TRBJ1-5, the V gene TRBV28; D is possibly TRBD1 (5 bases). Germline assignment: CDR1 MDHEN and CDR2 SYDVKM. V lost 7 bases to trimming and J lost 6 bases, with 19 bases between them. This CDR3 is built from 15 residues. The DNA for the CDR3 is TGTGCCAGCACCCTTGGAGACAGACCTTCTCAGCCCCAGCATTTT. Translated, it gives CASTLGDRPSQPQHF.

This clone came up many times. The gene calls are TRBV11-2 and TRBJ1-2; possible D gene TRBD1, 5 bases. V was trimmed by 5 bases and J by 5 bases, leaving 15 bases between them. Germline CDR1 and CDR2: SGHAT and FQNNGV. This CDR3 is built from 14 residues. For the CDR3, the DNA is TGTGCCAGCAGCCCCGCGGCGGGGCAATATGGCTACACCTTC. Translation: CASSPAAGQYGYTF.

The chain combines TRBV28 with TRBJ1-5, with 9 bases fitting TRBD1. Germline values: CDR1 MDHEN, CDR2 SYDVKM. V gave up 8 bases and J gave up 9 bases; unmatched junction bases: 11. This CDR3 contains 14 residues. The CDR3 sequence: CASGAGQGLWPQHF. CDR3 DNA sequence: TGTGCCAGCGGAGCAGGACAGGGGTTGTGGCCCCAGCATTTT.

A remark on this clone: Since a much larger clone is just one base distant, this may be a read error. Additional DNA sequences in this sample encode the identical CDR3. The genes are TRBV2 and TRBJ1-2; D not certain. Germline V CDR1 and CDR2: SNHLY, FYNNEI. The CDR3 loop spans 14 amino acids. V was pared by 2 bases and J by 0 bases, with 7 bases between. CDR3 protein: CASSERGPNYGYTF. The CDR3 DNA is TGTGCCAGCAGTGAAAGAGGCCCTAACTATGGCTACACCTTC.

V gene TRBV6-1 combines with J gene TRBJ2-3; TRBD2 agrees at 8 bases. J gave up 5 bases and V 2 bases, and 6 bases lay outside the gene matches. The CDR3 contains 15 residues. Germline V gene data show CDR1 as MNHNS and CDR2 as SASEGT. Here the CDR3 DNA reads TGTGCCAGCAGTGAAAAGGCGGGAGGCCAAGATACGCAGTATTTT. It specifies CASSEKAGGQDTQYF.

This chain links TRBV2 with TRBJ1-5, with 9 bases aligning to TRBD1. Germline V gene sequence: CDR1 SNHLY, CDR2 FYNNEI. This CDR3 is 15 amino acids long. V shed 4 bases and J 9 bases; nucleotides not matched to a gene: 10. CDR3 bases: TGTGCCAGCAGTGCGGAGGGACAGGGACAAGGGCCCCAGCATTTT. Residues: CASSAEGQGQGPQHF.

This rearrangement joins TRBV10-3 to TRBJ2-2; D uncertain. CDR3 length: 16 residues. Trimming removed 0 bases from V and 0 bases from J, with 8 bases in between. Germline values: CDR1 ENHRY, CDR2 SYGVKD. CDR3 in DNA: TGTGCCATCAGTGAGTCAGACCCCGCGAACACCGGGGAGCTGTTTTTT. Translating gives CAISESDPANTGELFF.

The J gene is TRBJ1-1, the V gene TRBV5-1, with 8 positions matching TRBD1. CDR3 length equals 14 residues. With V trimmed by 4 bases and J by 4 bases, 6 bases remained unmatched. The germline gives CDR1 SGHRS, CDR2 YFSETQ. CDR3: CASSPDREVTEAFF. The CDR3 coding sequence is TGCGCCAGCAGCCCGGACAGGGAGGTCACTGAAGCTTTCTTT.

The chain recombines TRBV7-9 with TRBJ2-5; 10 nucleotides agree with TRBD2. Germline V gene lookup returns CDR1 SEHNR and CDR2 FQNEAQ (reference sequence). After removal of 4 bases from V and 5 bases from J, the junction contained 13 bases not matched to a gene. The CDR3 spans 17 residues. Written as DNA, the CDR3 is TGTGCCAGCAGCTCTTTTGATGGGGGACTAGCGACGGAGACCCAGTACTTC. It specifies CASSSFDGGLATETQYF.

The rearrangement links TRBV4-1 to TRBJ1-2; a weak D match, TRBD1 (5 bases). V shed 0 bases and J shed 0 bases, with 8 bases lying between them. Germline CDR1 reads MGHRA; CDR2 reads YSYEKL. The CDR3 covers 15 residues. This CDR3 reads CASSQEGLPNYGYTF. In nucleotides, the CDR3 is TGCGCCAGCAGCCAAGAGGGACTCCCTAACTATGGCTACACCTTC.

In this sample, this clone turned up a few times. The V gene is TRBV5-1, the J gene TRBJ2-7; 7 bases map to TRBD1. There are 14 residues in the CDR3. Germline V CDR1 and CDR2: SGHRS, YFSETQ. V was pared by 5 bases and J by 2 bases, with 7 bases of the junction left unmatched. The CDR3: CASSSGTETYEQYF. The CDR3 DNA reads TGCGCCAGCAGTTCCGGGACAGAGACCTACGAGCAGTACTTC.

CDR3 protein: CASRAAGEGETQYF. The CDR3 DNA is TGTGCCAGCAGGGCAGCGGGAGAGGGGGAGACCCAGTACTTC. The rearrangement links TRBV28 to TRBJ2-5, with TRBD2 matching 8 bases. The germline gives CDR1 MDHEN, CDR2 SYDVKM. There are 14 residues in the CDR3. The trim removed 6 bases at V and 5 bases at J, leaving 8 bases unmatched.

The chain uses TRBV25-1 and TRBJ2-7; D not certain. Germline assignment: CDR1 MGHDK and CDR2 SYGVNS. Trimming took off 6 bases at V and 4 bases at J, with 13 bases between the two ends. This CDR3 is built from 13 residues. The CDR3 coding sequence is TGTGCCAGCAGCTCCCTAGGTATATACGAGCAGTACTTC. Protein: CASSSLGIYEQYF.

The CDR3 bases are TGTGCCAGCAGCTTGGCGGGCGGGATAGTCGAGGATACGCAGTATTTT. Its translation is CASSLAGGIVEDTQYF. The chain joins TRBV5-6 to TRBJ2-3, with D possibly TRBD2 on 6 matching bases. This CDR3 has 16 residues. Looked up from germline, CDR1 is SGHDT and CDR2 is YYEEEE. Deletions cut 0 bases from V and 6 bases from J, with 17 bases between.

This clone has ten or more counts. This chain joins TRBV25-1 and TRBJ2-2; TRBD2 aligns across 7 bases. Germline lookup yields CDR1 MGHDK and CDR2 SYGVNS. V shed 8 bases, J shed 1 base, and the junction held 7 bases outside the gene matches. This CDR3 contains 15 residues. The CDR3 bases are TGTGCCAGCCGAGAACCTAGCGGGAACACCGGGGAGCTGTTTTTT. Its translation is CASREPSGNTGELFF.